The clone carrying this TCR beta chain was seen a few times. For every donor, a draw yielded ten milliliters of peripheral blood. This entry comes from a study of blood T cells in healthy people across ages. A second PCR of 7 to 11 cycles used a sample-barcoded 5' primer and a J-beta primer mix. Researchers report that a template-switch adaptor with 12 random nucleotides tagged each cDNA molecule. TCRdb re-called the 5' RACE reads with MiXCR, one entry per CDR3 protein. Here the sample spans about 1,500,000 distinct CDR3 sequences, 28% being singletons. Sequencing used blood. The TCR comes from a woman between 25 and 40 years old in good health.

CDR3 sequence reads: CATSRANPGGEQYF. In DNA, the CDR3 is TGTGCCACCAGCAGAGCGAACCCGGGGGGGGAGCAGTACTTC. The chain links TRBV15 to TRBJ2-7; TRBD2 matches 8 bases. The CDR3 is 14 amino acids. The V gene's germline CDR1 is LNHNV and CDR2 YYDKDF (reference sequence). The ends lost 1 base at V and 7 bases at J; junction bases unmatched: 6.